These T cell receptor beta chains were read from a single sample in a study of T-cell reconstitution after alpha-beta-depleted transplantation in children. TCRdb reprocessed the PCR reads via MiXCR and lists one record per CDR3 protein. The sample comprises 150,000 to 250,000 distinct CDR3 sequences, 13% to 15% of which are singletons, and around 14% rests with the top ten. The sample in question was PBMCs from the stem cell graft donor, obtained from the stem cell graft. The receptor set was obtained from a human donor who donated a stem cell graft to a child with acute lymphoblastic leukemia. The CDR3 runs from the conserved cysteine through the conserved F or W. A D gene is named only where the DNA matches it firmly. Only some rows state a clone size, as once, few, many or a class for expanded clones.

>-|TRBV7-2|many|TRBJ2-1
CASSSLGSNEQFF
TGTGCCAGCAGCTCATTAGGAAGCAATGAGCAGTTCTTC
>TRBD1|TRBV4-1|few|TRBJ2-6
CASSRDRGTGANVLTF
TGCGCCAGCAGCCGGGACAGGGGGACTGGGGCCAACGTCCTGACTTTC
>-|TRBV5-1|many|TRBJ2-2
CASSRTQNTGELFF
TGCGCCAGCAGTCGGACACAAAACACCGGGGAGCTGTTTTTT
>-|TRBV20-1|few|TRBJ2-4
CSARGSKNIQYF
TGCAGTGCTAGAGGAAGTAAAAACATTCAGTACTTC
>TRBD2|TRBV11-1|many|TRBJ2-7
CASSFGTSDSSEQYF
TGTGCCAGCAGCTTTGGGACTAGCGATTCGAGCGAGCAGTACTTC
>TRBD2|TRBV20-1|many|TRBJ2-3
CSARGTSVGAGDTQYF
TGCAGTGCTAGAGGGACTAGCGTAGGAGCGGGAGATACGCAGTATTTT
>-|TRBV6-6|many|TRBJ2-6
CASRIITGRPYSGANVLTF
TGTGCCAGCAGGATTATAACGGGACGTCCCTACTCTGGGGCCAACGTCCTGACTTTC
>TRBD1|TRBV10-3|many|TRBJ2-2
CAISDPGQGLTGELFF
TGTGCCATCAGTGACCCCGGACAGGGACTCACCGGGGAGCTGTTTTTT
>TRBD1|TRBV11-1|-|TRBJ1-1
CASSLSPGTEGMNTEAFF
TGTGCCAGCAGCTTAAGCCCAGGGACAGAGGGCATGAACACTGAAGCTTTCTTT
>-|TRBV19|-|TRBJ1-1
CASSIEPGGALNTEAFF
TGTGCCAGTAGTATAGAGCCGGGAGGGGCCCTGAACACTGAAGCTTTCTTT
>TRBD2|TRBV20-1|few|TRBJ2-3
CSAAGTSGRPPQDTQYF
TGCAGTGCTGCGGGAACTAGCGGGAGGCCCCCACAGGATACGCAGTATTTT
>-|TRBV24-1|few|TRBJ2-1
CATSDLGQGGYNEQFF
TGTGCCACCAGTGATTTAGGGCAGGGAGGTTACAATGAGCAGTTCTTC
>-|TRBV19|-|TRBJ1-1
CASSPQAPWTEAFF
TGTGCCAGTAGTCCCCAGGCTCCATGGACTGAAGCTTTCTTT
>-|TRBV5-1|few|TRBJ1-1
CASSSQGLTEAFF
TGCGCCAGCAGTTCACAGGGCCTCACTGAAGCTTTCTTT